One and the same sample provided the 20 T cell receptor beta chains below, sequenced in a study of cytomegalovirus exposure and HLA in healthy donors. Primers included in the PCR were 60 Vbeta and 13 Jbeta primers. Data came from immunoSEQ multiplex PCR; TCRdb stores just in-frame clones and leaves some out. Of 190,000 or so clones listed, approximately 78% are singletons. Sequencing was done on a sample of PBMCs. Receptors originate from a woman aged 50 to 60 in good health and CMV-seropositive.

The genes are TRBV10-3 and TRBJ1-2; TRBD1 might be the D (6 bases). From germline, CDR1 is ENHRY and CDR2 SYGVKD. The CDR3 spans 14 residues. Deletions cut 0 bases from V and 4 bases from J, with 9 bases between. The CDR3 region is CAISESRGSYGYTF. CDR3 in DNA: TGTGCCATCAGTGAGTCAAGGGGGTCCTATGGCTACACCTTC.

The J gene is TRBJ2-1, the V gene TRBV5-1, with 12 bases lining up with TRBD2. Germline CDR1 reads SGHRS; CDR2 reads YFSETQ. This CDR3 contains 15 residues. V lost 4 bases, J lost 5 bases, and 4 bases stayed unmatched. CDR3 in DNA: TGCGCCAGCAGCCGACTAGCGGGGGACAACAATGAGCAGTTCTTC. Its protein is CASSRLAGDNNEQFF.

The chain couples TRBV28 to TRBJ2-1; 11 nucleotides agree with TRBD2. The CDR3 has 17 residues. Germline CDR1 reads MDHEN; CDR2 reads SYDVKM. V shed 5 bases and J 0 bases; nucleotides not matched to a gene: 6. This CDR3 is CASSTLAGATSYNEQFF. In nucleotides, the CDR3 is TGTGCCAGCAGTACACTAGCGGGAGCTACCTCCTACAATGAGCAGTTCTTC.

The chain couples TRBV7-9 to TRBJ2-2; TRBD2 might be the D (6 bases). From germline, CDR1 is SEHNR and CDR2 FQNEAQ (reference sequence). V was clipped by 7 bases and J by 0 bases, with 24 bases between them. The CDR3 is made up of 19 amino acids. CDR3 nucleotides: TGTGCCAGCACCCTAGGGGACTTCATAGCGATAGCGAACACCGGGGAGCTGTTTTTT. It yields the protein CASTLGDFIAIANTGELFF.

V and J are TRBV6-1 and TRBJ2-3; D may be TRBD1 (6 bases). Trimming took off 7 bases at V and 2 bases at J, with 7 bases between the two ends. This CDR3 comprises 12 residues. CDR1 is MNHNS, CDR2 SASEGT, per germline. CDR3 amino acids: CASKGDTDTQYF. The CDR3 DNA reads as TGTGCCAGCAAGGGGGACACAGATACGCAGTATTTT.

This rearrangement joins TRBV7-2 to TRBJ1-3; the match to TRBD1 covers 9 bases. Germline CDR1 and CDR2: SGHTA and FQGNSA. There are 14 residues in the CDR3. Losses at the gene ends were 5 bases for V and 4 bases for J; bases not matched to a gene: 3. Here the CDR3 reads CASSRTGAGNTIYF. CDR3 in DNA: TGTGCCAGCAGCCGGACAGGGGCAGGAAACACCATATATTTT.

V usage is TRBV5-1 and J usage is TRBJ1-5; 8 bases agree with TRBD1. After removal of 4 bases from V and 4 bases from J, the junction contained 4 bases not matched to a gene. The CDR3 is made up of 14 amino acids. CDR1 is SGHRS and CDR2 is YFSETQ in the germline V gene. The CDR3 nucleotides are TGCGCCAGCAGCCCCGGACAGGGAAATCAGCCCCAGCATTTT. This sequence encodes CASSPGQGNQPQHF.

The CDR3 spells CATTETGSTEAFF. The DNA for the CDR3 is TGTGCCACCACGGAGACAGGGAGCACTGAAGCTTTCTTT. The chain links TRBV2 to TRBJ1-1; 7 bases fit TRBD1. V shed 10 bases, J shed 4 bases, and the junction held 9 bases outside the gene matches. Germline V gives CDR1 SNHLY, CDR2 FYNNEI. The CDR3 has 13 amino acids.

This clone was detected once. The chain joins TRBV6-5 to TRBJ1-1, with 8 nucleotides matching TRBD1. The germline V gene encodes CDR1 MNHEY and CDR2 SVGAGI. There are 14 residues in the CDR3. Trimming cost V 7 bases and J 4 bases; bases outside gene matches: 8. As DNA, the CDR3 is TGTGCCAGCACTATCGACAGGGGAGGCACTGAAGCTTTCTTT. This translates into CASTIDRGGTEAFF.

V is TRBV5-8 and J is TRBJ2-5, with D possibly matching TRBD2 (7 bases). Trimming took off 5 bases at V and 1 base at J, with 15 bases between the two ends. The CDR3 has 15 amino acids. The germline CDR1 and CDR2 sequences are SGHTS and YDEGEE. The CDR3 loop reads CASRFRGGPQETQYF. The CDR3 DNA is TGTGCCAGCAGGTTTCGCGGGGGCCCCCAAGAGACCCAGTACTTC.

This clone was found a few times. The J gene is TRBJ2-1, the V gene TRBV5-1; TRBD1 is a possible D gene (6 bases). The CDR3 loop spans 15 amino acids. Germline CDR1 SGHRS, CDR2 YFSETQ. Trimming stripped 1 base from V and 0 bases from J, with 8 bases between. This CDR3 reads CASSLIQGSYNEQFF. Written as DNA, the CDR3 is TGCGCCAGCAGCTTGATACAGGGCTCCTACAATGAGCAGTTCTTC.

To note about this clone: Sequence at one end of the junction differs from germline and may be a read error. The chain joins TRBV19 to TRBJ2-6; 10 bases are a match to TRBD1. The CDR3 is 17 amino acids. CDR1 LNHDA and CDR2 SQIVND come from the germline V gene (reference sequence). CDR3 in amino acids: CASSRRQGALGANGLTF. The CDR3 coding sequence is TGTGCCAGTAGTCGTAGACAGGGGGCGCTTGGGGCCAACGGCCTGACTTTC.

This clone has more than one count but fewer than ten. The V gene is TRBV28, the J gene TRBJ2-3; TRBD1 agrees at 8 bases. V lost 5 bases, J lost 0 bases, and 7 bases stayed unmatched. Germline V gene data show CDR1 as MDHEN and CDR2 as SYDVKM. The CDR3 length is 16 residues. In DNA form, the CDR3 reads TGTGCCAGCAGTCACTCGACAGGGGCGAGCACAGATACGCAGTATTTT. Protein product: CASSHSTGASTDTQYF.

The rearrangement uses TRBV6-6 and TRBJ1-5, with 7 positions matching TRBD1. Germline V lookup: CDR1 MNHNY, CDR2 SVGAGI (reference sequence). V was pared by 9 bases and J by 4 bases, with 9 bases of the junction left unmatched. The CDR3 loop spans 14 amino acids. The CDR3 protein is CASQSGTDNQPQHF. In DNA form, the CDR3 reads TGTGCCAGTCAAAGTGGGACAGATAATCAGCCCCAGCATTTT.

This chain joins TRBV4-1 and TRBJ1-1, with D possibly being TRBD1 (5 bases). Germline V gene data show CDR1 as MGHRA and CDR2 as YSYEKL. V lost 3 bases and J lost 5, with 16 bases in between. CDR3 size: 15 residues. This chain's CDR3 is CASSHPGTGETEAFF. The CDR3 DNA is TGCGCCAGCAGCCACCCCGGAACAGGAGAAACTGAAGCTTTCTTT.

The sample holds one count of this clone. The chain carries TRBV5-4 and TRBJ2-1, with 8 bases aligning to TRBD1. CDR1 and CDR2 from the germline V gene are SGHNT and YYREEE (reference sequence). The trim removed 4 bases at V and 2 bases at J, leaving 5 bases unmatched. The CDR3 totals 15 residues. In DNA form, the CDR3 reads TGTGCCAGCAGCCAAGACAGGGGCCCCTACAATGAGCAGTTCTTC. Translating gives CASSQDRGPYNEQFF.

This chain connects TRBV7-6 to TRBJ2-7; 10 bases align to TRBD1. Germline-derived CDR1 and CDR2 are SGHVS and FNYEAQ. Losses at the gene ends were 3 bases for V and 6 bases for J; bases not matched to a gene: 2. This CDR3 comprises 13 residues. This CDR3 reads CASSFGQGGEQYF. In DNA, the CDR3 is TGTGCCAGCAGCTTTGGACAGGGGGGCGAGCAGTACTTC.

The rearrangement links TRBV5-6 to TRBJ2-5; tentatively, D is TRBD2 (5 bases). The V gene's germline CDR1 is SGHDT and CDR2 YYEEEE. This CDR3 has 16 amino acids. Trimming took off 4 bases at V and 5 bases at J, with 21 bases between the two ends. This CDR3 is CASSNGVWRAGETQYF. The CDR3 DNA reads TGTGCCAGCAGCAATGGAGTTTGGCGGGCAGGTGAGACCCAGTACTTC.

This clone was seen once. The V call is TRBV6-5, the J call TRBJ1-1; 11 bases are a match to TRBD1. J gave up 4 bases and V 2 bases, and 3 bases lay outside the gene matches. There are 15 residues in the CDR3. Germline lookup yields CDR1 MNHEY and CDR2 SVGAGI. CDR3 DNA sequence: TGTGCCAGCAGTTACCGGGACAGGGGGTTCACTGAAGCTTTCTTT. Translated, it gives CASSYRDRGFTEAFF.

The chain carries TRBV18 and TRBJ1-1; D possibly corresponds to TRBD1 (5 bases). CDR1 is KGHSH and CDR2 is LQKENI in the germline V gene. V lost 6 bases and J lost 1, with 9 bases in between. The CDR3 has 13 residues. The CDR3 reads CASSMTENTEAFF. CDR3 nucleotides: TGTGCCAGCTCCATGACAGAGAACACTGAAGCTTTCTTT.